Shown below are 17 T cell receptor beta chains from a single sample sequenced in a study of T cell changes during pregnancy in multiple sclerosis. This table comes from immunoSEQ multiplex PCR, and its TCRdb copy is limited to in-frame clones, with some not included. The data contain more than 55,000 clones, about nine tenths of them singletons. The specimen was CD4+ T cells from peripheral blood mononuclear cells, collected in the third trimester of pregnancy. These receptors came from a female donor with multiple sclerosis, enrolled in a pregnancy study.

The CDR3 reads CASRGQGAGTEAFF. Here the CDR3 DNA reads TGTGCCAGCAGGGGACAAGGGGCAGGCACTGAAGCTTTCTTT. J is TRBJ1-1 and V is TRBV6-1, with D perhaps TRBD1 (6 bases). V dropped 6 bases and J dropped 4 bases, with 15 bases sitting between them. The length of the CDR3 is 14 residues. Germline V gene lookup returns CDR1 MNHNS and CDR2 SASEGT.

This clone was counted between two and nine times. In DNA form, the CDR3 reads TGCGCCAGCAGCCAAGAGACAGGGGGCTACGAGCAGTACTTC. Its translation is CASSQETGGYEQYF. The chain joins TRBV4-1 to TRBJ2-7; 9 positions agree with TRBD1. The V gene end was trimmed by 0 bases and the J gene end by 3 bases; junction bases not matched to a gene: 0. The CDR3 totals 14 residues. Germline CDR1 is MGHRA and CDR2 is YSYEKL.

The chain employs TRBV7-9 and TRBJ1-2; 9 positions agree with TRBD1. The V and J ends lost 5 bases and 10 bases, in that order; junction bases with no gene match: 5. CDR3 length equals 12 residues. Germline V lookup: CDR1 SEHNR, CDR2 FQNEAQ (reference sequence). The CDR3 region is CASSAWTGDYTF. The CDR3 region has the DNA TGTGCCAGCAGCGCCTGGACAGGGGACTACACCTTC.

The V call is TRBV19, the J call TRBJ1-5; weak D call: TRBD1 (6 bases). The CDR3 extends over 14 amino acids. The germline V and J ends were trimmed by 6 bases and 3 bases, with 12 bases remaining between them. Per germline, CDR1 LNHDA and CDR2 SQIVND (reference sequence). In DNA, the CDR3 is TGTGCCAGTAGACCAACAGGGTACAATCAGCCCCAGCATTTT. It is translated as CASRPTGYNQPQHF.

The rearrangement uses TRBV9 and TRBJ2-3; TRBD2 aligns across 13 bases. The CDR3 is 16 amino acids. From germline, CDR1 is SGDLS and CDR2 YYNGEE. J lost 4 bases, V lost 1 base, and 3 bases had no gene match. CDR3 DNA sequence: TGTGCCAGCAGCGTAACCGGGACTAGCGGGGCAGATACGCAGTATTTT. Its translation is CASSVTGTSGADTQYF.

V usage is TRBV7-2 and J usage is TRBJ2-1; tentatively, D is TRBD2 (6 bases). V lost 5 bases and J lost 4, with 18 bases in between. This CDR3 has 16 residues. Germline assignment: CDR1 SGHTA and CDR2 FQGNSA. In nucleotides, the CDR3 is TGTGCCAGCAGCCAGGACCGCGGGGCTTCTTACAATGAGCAGTTCTTC. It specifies CASSQDRGASYNEQFF.

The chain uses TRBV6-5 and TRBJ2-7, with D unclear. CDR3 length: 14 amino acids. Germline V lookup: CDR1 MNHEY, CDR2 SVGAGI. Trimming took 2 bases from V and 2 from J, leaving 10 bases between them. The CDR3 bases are TGTGCCAGCAGTTACGGTACAGCAGCCTACGAGCAGTACTTC. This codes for CASSYGTAAYEQYF.

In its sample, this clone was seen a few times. CDR3 protein: CAWSRTATNQPQHF. The CDR3 DNA sequence: TGTGCCTGGAGCCGGACAGCCACCAATCAGCCCCAGCATTTT. V is TRBV30 and J is TRBJ1-5; D possibly corresponds to TRBD1 (6 bases). CDR3 length equals 14 residues. Germline lookup yields CDR1 GTSNPN and CDR2 SVGIG (reference sequence). The V end lost 3 bases, the J end lost 3 bases, and 12 bases lay between the germline ends.

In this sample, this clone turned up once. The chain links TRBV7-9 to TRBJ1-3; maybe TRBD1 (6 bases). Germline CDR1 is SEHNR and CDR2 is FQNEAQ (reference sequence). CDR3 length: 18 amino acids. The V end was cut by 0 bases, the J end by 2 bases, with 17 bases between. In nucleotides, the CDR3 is TGTGCCAGCAGCTTAGCGCTAGGGACACCGGTTCCTGGAAACACCATATATTTT. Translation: CASSLALGTPVPGNTIYF. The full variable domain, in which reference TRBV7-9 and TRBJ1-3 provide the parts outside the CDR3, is DTGVSQNPRHKITKRGQNVTFRCDPISEHNRLYWYRQTLGQGPEFLTYFQNEAQLEKSRLLSDRFSAERPKGSFSTLEIQRTEQGDSAMYLCASSLALGTPVPGNTIYFGEGSWLTVV.

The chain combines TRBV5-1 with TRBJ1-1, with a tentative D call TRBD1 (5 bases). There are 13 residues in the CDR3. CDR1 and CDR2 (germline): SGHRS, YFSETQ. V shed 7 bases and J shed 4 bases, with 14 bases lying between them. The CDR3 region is CASATHGGTEAFF. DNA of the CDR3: TGCGCCAGCGCTACCCACGGGGGCACTGAAGCTTTCTTT. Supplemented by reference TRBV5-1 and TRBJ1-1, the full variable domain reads KAGVTQTPRYLIKTRGQQVTLSCSPISGHRSVSWYQQTPGQGLQFLFEYFSETQRNKGNFPGRFSGRQFSNSRSEMNVSTLELGDSALYLCASATHGGTEAFFGQGTRLTVV.

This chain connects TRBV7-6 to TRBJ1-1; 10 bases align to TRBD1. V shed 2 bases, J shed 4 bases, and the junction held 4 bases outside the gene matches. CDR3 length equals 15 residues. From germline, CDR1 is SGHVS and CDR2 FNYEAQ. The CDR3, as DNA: TGTGCCAGCAGCTTATGGGACAGGGGAAGCACTGAAGCTTTCTTT. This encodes CASSLWDRGSTEAFF.

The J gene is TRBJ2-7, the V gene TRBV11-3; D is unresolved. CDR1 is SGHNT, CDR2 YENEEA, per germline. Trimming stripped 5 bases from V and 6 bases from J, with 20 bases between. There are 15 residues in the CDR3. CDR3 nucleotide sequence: TGTGCCAGCAGCCTCAACGGTGATGGTTCGGGCGAGCAGTACTTC. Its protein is CASSLNGDGSGEQYF.

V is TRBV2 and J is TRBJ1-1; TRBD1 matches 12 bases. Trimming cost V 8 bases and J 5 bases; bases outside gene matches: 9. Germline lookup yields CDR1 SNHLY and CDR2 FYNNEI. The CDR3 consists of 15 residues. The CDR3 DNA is TGTGCCAGCGGAAGGGACAGGGGGCGCCTTACTGAAGCTTTCTTT. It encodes CASGRDRGRLTEAFF.

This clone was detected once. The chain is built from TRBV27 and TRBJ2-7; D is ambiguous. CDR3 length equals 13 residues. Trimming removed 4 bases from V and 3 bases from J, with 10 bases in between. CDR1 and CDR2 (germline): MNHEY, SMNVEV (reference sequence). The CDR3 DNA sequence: TGTGCCAGCAGTTCAATCGCCGGCTACGAGCAGTACTTC. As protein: CASSSIAGYEQYF.

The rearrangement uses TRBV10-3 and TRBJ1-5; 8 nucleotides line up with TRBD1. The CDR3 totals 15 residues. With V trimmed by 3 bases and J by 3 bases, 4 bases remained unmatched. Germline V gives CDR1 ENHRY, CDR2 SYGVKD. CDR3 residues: CAISDGTGLNQPQHF. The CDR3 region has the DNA TGTGCCATCAGTGATGGGACAGGACTCAATCAGCCCCAGCATTTT.

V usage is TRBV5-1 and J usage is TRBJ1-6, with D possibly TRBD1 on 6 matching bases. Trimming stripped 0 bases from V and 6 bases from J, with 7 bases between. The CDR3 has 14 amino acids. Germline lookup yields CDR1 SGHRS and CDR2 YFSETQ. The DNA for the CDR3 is TGCGCCAGCAGCTTGGACAGGGTTAATTCACCCCTCCACTTT. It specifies CASSLDRVNSPLHF.

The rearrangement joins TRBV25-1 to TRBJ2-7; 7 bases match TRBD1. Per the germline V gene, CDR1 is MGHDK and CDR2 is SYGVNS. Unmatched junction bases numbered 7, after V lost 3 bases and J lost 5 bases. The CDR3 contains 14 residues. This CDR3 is CASSEPDRAHEQYF. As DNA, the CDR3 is TGTGCCAGCAGTGAGCCCGACAGGGCCCACGAGCAGTACTTC.